The T cell receptor beta chain described here comes from a study of beta chain features in type 1 diabetes. Findings and caveats of the study: When VDJ junctions were examined, type 1 diabetes patients showed fewer insertions and more deletions. All four CD4+ subsets of Type 1 diabetes patients contained TCRB CDR3s that were moderately but significantly shorter.

In germline, CDR1 is SGHRS, CDR2 YFSETQ. V lost 1 base to trimming and J lost 1 base; unmatched junction nucleotides: 7. CDR3 length: 17 amino acids. Expressed TCRB transcripts got sequenced, as all isolated RNA was reverse transcribed. The repertoire was sequenced with immunoSEQ multiplex PCR; TCRdb's copy has only in-frame clones and lacks some. The sample lists hundreds of thousands of clones, roughly 17% occurring once. A remark on this clone: What it binds is unknown.

Via the markers CD45RO/CCR7/CD25/CD127/CD95/CD27, stem cell-like memory, regulatory, central memory and naive CD4+ cells were sorted. Sequencing was performed on naive CD4+ T cells from blood. The receptor comes from a woman in her late teens or twenties in good health. The chain employs TRBV5-1 and TRBJ2-1; 8 positions match TRBD1. This CDR3 reads CASSLLSRDRSYNEQFF. CDR3 nucleotide sequence: TGCGCCAGCAGCTTGCTGAGCCGGGACAGGTCCTACAATGAGCAGTTCTTC.